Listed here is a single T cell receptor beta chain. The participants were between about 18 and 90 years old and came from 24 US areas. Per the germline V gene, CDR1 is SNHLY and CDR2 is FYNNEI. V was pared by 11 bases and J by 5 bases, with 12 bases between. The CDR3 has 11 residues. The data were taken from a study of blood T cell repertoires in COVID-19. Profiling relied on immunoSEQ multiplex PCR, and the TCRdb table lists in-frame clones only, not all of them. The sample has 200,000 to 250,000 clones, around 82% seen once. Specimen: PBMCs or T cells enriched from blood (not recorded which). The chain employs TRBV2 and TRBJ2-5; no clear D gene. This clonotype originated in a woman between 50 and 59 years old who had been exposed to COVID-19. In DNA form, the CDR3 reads TGTGCCGCCAGCACGCGGGAGACCCAGTACTTC. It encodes CAASTRETQYF.